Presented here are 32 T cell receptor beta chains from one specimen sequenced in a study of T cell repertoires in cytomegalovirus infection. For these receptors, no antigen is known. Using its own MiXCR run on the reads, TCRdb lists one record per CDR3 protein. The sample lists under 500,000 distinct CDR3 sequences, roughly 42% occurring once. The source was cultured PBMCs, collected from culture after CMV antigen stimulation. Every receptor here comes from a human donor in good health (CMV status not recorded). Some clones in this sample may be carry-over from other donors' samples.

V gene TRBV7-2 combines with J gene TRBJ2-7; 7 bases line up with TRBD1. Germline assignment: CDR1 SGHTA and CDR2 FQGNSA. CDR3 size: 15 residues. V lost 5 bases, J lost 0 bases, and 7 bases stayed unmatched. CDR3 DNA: TGTGCCAGCAGCCCCGACAGGGCTCGCTCCTACGAGCAGTACTTC. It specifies CASSPDRARSYEQYF.

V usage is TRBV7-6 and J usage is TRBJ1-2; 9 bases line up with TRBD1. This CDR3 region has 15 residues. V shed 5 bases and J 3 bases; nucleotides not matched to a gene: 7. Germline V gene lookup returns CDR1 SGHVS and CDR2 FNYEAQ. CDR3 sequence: CASSPTQGADYGYTF. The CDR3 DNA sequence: TGTGCCAGCAGCCCGACACAGGGGGCGGACTATGGCTACACCTTC.

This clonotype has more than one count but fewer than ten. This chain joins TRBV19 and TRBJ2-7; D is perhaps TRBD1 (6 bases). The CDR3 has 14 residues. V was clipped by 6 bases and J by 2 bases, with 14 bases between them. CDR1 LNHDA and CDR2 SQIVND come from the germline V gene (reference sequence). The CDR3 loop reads CASSWGQGPYEQYF. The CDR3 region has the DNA TGTGCCAGTAGCTGGGGGCAGGGTCCCTACGAGCAGTACTTC.

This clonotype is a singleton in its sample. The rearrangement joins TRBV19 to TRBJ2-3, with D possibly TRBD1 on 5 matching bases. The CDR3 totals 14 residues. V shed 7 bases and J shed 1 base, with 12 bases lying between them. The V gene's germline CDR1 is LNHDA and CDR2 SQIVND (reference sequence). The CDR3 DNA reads TGTGCCAGTACAACAGGCCGGGGCACAGATACGCAGTATTTT. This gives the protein CASTTGRGTDTQYF.

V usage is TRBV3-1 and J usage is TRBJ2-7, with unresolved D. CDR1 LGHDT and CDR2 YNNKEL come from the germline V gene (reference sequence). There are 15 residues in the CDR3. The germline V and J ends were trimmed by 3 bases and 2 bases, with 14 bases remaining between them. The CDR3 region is CASSHPLTAPYEQYF. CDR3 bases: TGTGCCAGCAGCCACCCCTTAACGGCCCCCTACGAGCAGTACTTC.

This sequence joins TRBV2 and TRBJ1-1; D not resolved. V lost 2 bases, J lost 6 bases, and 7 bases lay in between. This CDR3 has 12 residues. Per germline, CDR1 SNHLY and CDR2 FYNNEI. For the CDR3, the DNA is TGTGCCAGCAGTGAATTCGGGGCTGAAGCTTTCTTT. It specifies CASSEFGAEAFF.

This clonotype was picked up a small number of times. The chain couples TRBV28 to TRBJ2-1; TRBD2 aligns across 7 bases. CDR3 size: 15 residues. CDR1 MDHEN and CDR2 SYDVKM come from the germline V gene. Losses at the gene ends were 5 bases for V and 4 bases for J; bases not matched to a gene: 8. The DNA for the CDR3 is TGTGCCAGCAGTCCGTCGGGACTACCATACAATGAGCAGTTCTTC. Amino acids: CASSPSGLPYNEQFF.

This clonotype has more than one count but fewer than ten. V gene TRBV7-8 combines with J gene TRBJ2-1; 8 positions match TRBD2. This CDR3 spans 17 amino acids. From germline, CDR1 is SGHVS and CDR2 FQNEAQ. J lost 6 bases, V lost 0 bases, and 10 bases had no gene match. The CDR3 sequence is CASSLARLLGLANEQFF. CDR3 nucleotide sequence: TGTGCCAGCAGCTTAGCTCGGCTGCTCGGACTAGCCAATGAGCAGTTCTTC.

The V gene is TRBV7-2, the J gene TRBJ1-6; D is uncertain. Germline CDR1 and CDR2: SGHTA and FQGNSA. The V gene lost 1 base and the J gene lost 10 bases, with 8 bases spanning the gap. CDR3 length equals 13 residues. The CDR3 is CASSLVIASPLHF. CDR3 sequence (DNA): TGTGCCAGCAGCTTAGTAATAGCGTCACCCCTCCACTTT.

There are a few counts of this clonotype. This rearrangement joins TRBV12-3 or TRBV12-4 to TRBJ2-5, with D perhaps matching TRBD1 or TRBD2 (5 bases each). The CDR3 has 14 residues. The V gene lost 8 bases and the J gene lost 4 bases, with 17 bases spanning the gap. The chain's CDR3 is CASRPRGIRETQYF. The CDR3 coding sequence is TGTGCCAGCCGACCGAGGGGTATCCGAGAGACCCAGTACTTC.

The CDR3 coding sequence is TGTGCCAGCAGCCCTAGCGGTTCCGCCGATACGCAGTATTTT. Residues: CASSPSGSADTQYF. The chain carries TRBV7-6 and TRBJ2-3, with 7 positions matching TRBD2. This CDR3 is built from 14 residues. Losses at the gene ends were 5 bases for V and 6 bases for J; bases not matched to a gene: 8. From germline, CDR1 is SGHVS and CDR2 FNYEAQ.

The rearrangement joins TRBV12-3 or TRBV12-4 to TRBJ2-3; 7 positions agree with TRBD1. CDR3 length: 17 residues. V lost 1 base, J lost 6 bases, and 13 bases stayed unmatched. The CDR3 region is CASSLGRQGFGMDTQYF. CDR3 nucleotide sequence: TGTGCCAGCAGTTTAGGACGACAGGGTTTCGGTATGGATACGCAGTATTTT.

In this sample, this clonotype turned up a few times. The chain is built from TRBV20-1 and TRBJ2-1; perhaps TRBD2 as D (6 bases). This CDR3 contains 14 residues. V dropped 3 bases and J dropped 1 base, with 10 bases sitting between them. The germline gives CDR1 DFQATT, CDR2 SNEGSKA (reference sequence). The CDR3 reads CSARIAESYNEQFF. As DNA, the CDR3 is TGCAGTGCTAGGATAGCGGAGTCCTACAATGAGCAGTTCTTC.

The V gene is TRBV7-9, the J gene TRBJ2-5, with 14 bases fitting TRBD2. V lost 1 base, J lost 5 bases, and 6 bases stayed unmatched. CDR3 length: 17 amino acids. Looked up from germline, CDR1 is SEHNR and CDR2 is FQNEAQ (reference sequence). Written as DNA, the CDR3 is TGTGCCAGCAGCTTAGGTACGGGACTAGCGGGAGCTGAGACCCAGTACTTC. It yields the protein CASSLGTGLAGAETQYF.

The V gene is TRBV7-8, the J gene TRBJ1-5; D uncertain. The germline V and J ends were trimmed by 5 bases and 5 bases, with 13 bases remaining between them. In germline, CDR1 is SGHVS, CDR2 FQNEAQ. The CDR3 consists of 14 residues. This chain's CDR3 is CASSPTGLDQPQHF. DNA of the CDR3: TGTGCCAGCAGCCCCACGGGTCTCGATCAGCCCCAGCATTTT.

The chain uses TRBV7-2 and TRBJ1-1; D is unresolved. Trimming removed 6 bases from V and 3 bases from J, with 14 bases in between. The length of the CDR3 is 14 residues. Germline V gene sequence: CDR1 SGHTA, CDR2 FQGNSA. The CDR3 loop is CASSWGDGYTEAFF. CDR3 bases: TGTGCCAGCAGTTGGGGAGATGGGTACACTGAAGCTTTCTTT.

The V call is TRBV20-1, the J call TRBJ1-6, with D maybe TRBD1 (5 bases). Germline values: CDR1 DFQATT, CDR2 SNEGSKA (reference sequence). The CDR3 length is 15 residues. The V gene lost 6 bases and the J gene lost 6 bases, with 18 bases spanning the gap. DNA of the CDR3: TGCAGTGCCCGGACACCCGGGAGGGGTAATTCACCCCTCCACTTT. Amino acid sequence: CSARTPGRGNSPLHF.

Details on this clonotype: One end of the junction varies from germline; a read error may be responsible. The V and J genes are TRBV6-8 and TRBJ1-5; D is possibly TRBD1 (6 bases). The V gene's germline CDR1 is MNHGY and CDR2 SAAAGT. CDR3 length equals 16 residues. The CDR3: CVSSRGGLYSNQPQHF. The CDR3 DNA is TGTGTCAGCAGCCGAGGGGGGCTCTATAGCAATCAGCCCCAGCATTTT.

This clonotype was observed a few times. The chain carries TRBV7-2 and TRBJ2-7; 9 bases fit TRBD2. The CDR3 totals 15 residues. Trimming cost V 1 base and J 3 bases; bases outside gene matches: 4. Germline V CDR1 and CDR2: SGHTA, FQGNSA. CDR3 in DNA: TGTGCCAGCAGCTTAGTCTTTAGCGGGAGCTACGAGCAGTACTTC. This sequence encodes CASSLVFSGSYEQYF.

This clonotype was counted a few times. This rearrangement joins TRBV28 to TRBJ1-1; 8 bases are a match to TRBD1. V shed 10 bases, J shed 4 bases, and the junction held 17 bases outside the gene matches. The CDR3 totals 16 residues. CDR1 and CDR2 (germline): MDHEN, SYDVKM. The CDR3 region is CATRRPMDRDGTEAFF. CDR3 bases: TGTGCCACCAGACGCCCAATGGACAGGGATGGCACTGAAGCTTTCTTT.

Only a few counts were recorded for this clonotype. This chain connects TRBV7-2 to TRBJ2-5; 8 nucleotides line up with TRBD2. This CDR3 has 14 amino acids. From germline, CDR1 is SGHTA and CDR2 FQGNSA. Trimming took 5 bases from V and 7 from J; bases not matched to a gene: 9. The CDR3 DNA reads TGTGCCAGCAGCCCCCAAGCGGGGGAGGGGACCCAGTACTTC. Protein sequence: CASSPQAGEGTQYF.

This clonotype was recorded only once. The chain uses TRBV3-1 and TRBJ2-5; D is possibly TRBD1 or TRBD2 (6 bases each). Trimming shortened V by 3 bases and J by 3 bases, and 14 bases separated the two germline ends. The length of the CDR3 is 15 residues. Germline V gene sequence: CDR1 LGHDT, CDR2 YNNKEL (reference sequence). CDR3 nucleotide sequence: TGTGCCAGCAGCCACTACTGGGGGGCCGAAGAGACCCAGTACTTC. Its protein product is CASSHYWGAEETQYF.

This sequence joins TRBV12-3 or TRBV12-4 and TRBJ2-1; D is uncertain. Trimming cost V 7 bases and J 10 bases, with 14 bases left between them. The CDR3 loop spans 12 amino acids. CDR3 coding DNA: TGTGCCAGCAAGGACGATGCATACGAGCAGTTCTTC. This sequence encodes CASKDDAYEQFF.

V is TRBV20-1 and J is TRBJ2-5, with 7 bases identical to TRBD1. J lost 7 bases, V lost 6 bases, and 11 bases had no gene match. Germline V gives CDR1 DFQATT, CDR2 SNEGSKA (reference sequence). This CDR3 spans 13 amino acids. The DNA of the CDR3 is TGCAGTGCAGTAAACAGGGGCGAGGGGACCCAGTACTTC. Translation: CSAVNRGEGTQYF.

CDR3 amino acids: CASRLTGGSNTEAFF. The CDR3, as DNA: TGTGCCAGCAGACTGACAGGGGGTTCGAACACTGAAGCTTTCTTT. J is TRBJ1-1 and V is TRBV12-3 or TRBV12-4, with 9 bases matching TRBD1. Trimming took 6 bases from V and 1 from J; bases not matched to a gene: 6. The CDR3 runs to 15 residues.

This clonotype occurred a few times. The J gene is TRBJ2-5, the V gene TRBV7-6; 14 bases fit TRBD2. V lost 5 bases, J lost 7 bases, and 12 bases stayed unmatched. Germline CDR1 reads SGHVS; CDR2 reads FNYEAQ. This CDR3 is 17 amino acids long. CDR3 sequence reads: CASSPGGLAGGMGTQYF. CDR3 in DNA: TGTGCCAGCAGCCCCGGAGGACTAGCGGGAGGTATGGGGACCCAGTACTTC.

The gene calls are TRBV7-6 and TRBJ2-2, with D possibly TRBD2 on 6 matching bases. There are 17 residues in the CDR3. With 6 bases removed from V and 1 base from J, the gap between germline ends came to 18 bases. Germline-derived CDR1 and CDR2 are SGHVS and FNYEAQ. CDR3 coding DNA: TGTGCCAGCAGTGGCCGGCCTATAGCGGTGAACACCGGGGAGCTGTTTTTT. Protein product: CASSGRPIAVNTGELFF.

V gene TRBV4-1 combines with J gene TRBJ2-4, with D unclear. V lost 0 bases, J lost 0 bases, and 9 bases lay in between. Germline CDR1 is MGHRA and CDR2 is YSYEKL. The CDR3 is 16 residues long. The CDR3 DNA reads TGCGCCAGCAGCCAAGATCCCGATCTAGCCAAAAACATTCAGTACTTC. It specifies CASSQDPDLAKNIQYF.

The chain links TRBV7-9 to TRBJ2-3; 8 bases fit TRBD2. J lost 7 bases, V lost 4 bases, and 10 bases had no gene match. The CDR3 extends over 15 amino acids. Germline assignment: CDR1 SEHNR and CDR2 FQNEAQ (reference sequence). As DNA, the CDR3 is TGTGCCAGCAGCTCGCCTCGGGAGGGGGTTAATACGCAGTATTTT. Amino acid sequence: CASSSPREGVNTQYF.

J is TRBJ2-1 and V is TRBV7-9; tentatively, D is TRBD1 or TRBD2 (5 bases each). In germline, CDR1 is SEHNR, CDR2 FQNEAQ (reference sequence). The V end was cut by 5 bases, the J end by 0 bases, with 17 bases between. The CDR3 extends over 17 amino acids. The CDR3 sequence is CASSRDPMSFSYNEQFF. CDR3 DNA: TGTGCCAGCAGCCGGGACCCGATGTCGTTCTCCTACAATGAGCAGTTCTTC.

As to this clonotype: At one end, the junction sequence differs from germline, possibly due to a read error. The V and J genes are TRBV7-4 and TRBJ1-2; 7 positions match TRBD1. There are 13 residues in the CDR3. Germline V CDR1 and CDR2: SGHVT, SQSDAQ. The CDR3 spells CASRFNEGARDSF. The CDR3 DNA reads TGTGCCAGCAGATTCAACGAGGGGGCTCGAGACAGCTTC. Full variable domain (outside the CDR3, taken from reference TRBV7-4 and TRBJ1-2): GAGVSQSPRYKVAKRGRDVALRCDSISGHVTLYWYRQTLGQGSEVLTYSQSDAQRDKSGRPSGRFSAERPERSVSTLKIQRTEQGDSAVYLCASRFNEGARDSFGSGTRLTVV.

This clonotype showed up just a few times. For the CDR3, the DNA is TGTGCCAGCAGCTTAGGGGGGACAGGGACTCAGCCCCAGCATTTT. This translates into CASSLGGTGTQPQHF. The chain carries TRBV7-2 and TRBJ1-5; 9 bases map to TRBD1. The CDR3 covers 15 residues. V lost 1 base and J lost 6; bases outside the gene matches: 4. The germline CDR1 and CDR2 sequences are SGHTA and FQGNSA.